This TCR beta chain derives from a study of T-cell memory formation after mild COVID-19. Study overall: Each donor largely had its own TCR clusters.

This clonotype has a handful of counts. TCR alpha and TCR beta cDNA libraries with sample barcodes and UMIs came from 5'RACE using constant-segment primers. TCRdb redid the calling of the 5' RACE reads with MiXCR, one entry per CDR3 protein. The sample holds 450,000 to 650,000 distinct CDR3 sequences, roughly 20% seen once. CDR1 and CDR2 from the germline V gene are SQVTM and ANQGSEA. CDR3 size: 12 residues. V was trimmed by 4 bases and J by 8 bases, leaving 12 bases between them. Sequencing was done on a sample of PBMCs or a T cell subset sorted from them (not recorded which). The chain joins TRBV29-1 to TRBJ2-1; D call uncertain. This clonotype originated in an adult woman who had mild COVID-19 (a few samples of this study predate the infection). Cell type and time point are not known. CDR3 DNA: TGCAGCGTTGTAGGAGCTAAGTATGAGCAGTTCTTC. Translating it yields CSVVGAKYEQFF.